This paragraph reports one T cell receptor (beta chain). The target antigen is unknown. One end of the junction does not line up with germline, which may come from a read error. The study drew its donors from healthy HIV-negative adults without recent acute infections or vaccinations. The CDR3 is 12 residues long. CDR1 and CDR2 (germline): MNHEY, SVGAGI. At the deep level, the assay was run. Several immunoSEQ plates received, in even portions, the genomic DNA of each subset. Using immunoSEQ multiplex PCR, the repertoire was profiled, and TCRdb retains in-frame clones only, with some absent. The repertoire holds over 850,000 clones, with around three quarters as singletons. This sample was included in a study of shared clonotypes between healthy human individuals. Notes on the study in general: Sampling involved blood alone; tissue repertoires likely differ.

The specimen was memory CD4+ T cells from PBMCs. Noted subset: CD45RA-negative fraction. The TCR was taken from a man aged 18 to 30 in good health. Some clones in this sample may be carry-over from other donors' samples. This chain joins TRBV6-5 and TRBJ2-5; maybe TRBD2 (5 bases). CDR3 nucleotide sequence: TGTGCCAGCAGTTACTCGCTTGGTAGGGAGAACTTC. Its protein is CASSYSLGRENF.